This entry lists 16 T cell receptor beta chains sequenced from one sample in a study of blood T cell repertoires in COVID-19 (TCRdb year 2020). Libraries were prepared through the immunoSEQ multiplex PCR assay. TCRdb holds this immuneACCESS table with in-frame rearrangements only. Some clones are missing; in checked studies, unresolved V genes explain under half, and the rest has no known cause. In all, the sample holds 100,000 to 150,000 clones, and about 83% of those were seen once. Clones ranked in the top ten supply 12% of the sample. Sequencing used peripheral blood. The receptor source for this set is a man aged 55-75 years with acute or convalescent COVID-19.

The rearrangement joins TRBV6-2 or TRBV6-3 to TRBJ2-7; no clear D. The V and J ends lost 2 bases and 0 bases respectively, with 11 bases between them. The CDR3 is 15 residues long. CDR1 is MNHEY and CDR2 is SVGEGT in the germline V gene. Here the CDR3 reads CASSYDSLSSYEQYF. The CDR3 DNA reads TGTGCCAGCAGTTACGACTCTCTGAGCTCCTACGAGCAGTACTTC.

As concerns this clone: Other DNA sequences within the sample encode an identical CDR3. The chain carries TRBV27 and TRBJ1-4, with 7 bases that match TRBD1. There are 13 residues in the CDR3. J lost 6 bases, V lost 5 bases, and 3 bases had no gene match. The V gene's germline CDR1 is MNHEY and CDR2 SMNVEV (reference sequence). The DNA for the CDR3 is TGTGCCAGCAGTCGACAGGGAGATGAAAAACTGTTTTTT. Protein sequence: CASSRQGDEKLFF.

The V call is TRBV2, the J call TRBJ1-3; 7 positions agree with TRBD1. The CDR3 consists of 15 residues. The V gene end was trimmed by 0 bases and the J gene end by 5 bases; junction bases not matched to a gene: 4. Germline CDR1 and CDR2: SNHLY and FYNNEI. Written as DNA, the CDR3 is TGTGCCAGCAGTGAAGCGAGGGGGCACAGAAACACCATATATTTT. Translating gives CASSEARGHRNTIYF. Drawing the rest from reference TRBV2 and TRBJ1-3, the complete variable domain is EPEVTQTPSHQVTQMGQEVILRCVPISNHLYFYWYRQILGQKVEFLVSFYNNEISEKSEIFDDQFSVERPDGSNFTLKIRSTKLEDSAMYFCASSEARGHRNTIYFGEGSWLTVV.

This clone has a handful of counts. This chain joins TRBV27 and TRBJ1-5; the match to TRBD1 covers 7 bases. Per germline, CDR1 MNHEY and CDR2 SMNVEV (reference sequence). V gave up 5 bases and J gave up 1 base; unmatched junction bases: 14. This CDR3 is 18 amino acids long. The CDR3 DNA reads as TGTGCCAGCAGTGCCCGGGACAGAGTCGGTCCAAGCAATCAGCCCCAGCATTTT. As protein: CASSARDRVGPSNQPQHF.

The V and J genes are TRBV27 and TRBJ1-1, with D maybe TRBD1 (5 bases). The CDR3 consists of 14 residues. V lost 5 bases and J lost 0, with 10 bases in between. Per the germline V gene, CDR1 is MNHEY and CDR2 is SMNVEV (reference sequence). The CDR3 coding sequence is TGTGCCAGCAGTCTCAGGGATTTGAACACTGAAGCTTTCTTT. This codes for CASSLRDLNTEAFF.

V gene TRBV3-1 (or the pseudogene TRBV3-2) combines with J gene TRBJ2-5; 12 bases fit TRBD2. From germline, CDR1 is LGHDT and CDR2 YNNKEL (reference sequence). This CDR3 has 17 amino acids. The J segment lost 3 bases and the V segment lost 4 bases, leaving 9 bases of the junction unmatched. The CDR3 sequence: CASSPSLAGGYEETQYF. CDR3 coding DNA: TGTGCCAGCAGCCCCTCACTAGCGGGAGGTTACGAAGAGACCCAGTACTTC.

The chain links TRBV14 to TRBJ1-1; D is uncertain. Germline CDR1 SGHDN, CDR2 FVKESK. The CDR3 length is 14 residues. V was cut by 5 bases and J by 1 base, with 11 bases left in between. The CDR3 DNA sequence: TGTGCCAGCAGCGAAGCTGGCGGGAACACTGAAGCTTTCTTT. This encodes CASSEAGGNTEAFF.

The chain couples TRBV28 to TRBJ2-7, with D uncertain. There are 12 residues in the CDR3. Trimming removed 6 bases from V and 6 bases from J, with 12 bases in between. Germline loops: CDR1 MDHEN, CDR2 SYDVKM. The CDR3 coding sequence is TGTGCCAGCAGGAATAACCAGCGCGAGCAGTACTTC. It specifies CASRNNQREQYF.

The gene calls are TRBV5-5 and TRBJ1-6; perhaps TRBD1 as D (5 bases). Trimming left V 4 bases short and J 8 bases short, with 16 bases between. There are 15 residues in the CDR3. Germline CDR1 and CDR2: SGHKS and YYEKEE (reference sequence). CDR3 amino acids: CASSKDVGGDSPLHF. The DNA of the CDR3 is TGTGCCAGCAGCAAGGACGTCGGGGGAGATTCACCCCTCCACTTT.

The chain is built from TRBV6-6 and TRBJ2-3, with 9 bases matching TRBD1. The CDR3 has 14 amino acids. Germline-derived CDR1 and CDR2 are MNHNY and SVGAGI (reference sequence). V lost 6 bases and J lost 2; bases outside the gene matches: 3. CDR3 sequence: CASSRTGVTDTQYF. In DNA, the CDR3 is TGTGCCAGCAGCCGGACAGGGGTCACAGATACGCAGTATTTT.

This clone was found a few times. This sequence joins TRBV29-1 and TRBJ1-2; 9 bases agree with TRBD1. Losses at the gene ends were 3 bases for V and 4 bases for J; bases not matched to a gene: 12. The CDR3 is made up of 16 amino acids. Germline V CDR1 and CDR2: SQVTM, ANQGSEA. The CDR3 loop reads CSVEDHTGGFVYGYTF. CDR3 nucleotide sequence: TGCAGCGTTGAGGATCATACAGGGGGCTTTGTCTATGGCTACACCTTC. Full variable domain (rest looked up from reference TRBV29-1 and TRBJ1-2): SAVISQKPSRDICQRGTSLTIQCQVDSQVTMMFWYRQQPGQSLTLIATANQGSEATYESGFVIDKFPISRPNLTFSTLTVSNMSPEDSSIYLCSVEDHTGGFVYGYTFGSGTRLTVV.

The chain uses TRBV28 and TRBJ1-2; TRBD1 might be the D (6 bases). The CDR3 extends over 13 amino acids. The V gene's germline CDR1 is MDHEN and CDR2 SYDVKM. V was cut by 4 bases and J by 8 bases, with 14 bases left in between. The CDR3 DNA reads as TGTGCCAGCAGTTACGCGGGGGCGCGGGGCTACACCTTC. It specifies CASSYAGARGYTF.

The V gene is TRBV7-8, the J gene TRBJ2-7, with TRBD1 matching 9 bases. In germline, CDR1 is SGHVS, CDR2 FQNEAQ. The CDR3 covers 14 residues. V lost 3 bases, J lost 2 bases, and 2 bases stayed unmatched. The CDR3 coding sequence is TGTGCCAGCAGCTTCGGGACAGGGACCTACGAGCAGTACTTC. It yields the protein CASSFGTGTYEQYF.

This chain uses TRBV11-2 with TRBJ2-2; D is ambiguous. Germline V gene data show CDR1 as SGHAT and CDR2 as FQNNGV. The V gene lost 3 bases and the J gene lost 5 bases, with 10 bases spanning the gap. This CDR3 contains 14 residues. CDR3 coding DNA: TGTGCCAGCAGCTTTTTGAGTCTGACCGGGGAGCTGTTTTTT. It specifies CASSFLSLTGELFF.

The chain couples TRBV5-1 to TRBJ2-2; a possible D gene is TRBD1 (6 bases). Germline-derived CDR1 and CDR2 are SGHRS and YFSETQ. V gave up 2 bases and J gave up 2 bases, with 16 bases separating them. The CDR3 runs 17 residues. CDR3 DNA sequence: TGCGCCAGCAGCTTCCTTCCTCGGACAGCAAACACCGGGGAGCTGTTTTTT. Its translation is CASSFLPRTANTGELFF.

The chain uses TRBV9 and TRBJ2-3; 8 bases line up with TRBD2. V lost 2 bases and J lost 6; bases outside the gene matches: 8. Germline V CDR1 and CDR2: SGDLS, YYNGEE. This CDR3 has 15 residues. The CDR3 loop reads CASSVLAGDGDTQYF. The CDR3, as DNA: TGTGCCAGCAGCGTTCTAGCGGGCGATGGGGATACGCAGTATTTT.